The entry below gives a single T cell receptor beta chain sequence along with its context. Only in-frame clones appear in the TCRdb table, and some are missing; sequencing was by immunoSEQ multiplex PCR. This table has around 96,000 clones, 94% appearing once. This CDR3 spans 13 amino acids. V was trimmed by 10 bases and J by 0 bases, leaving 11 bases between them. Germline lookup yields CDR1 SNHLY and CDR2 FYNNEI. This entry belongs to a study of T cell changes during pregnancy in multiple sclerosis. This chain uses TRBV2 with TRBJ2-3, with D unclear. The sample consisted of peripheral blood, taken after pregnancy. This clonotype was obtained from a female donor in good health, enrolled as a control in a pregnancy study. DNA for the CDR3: TGTGCCACCGCAGGTCAGAGCACAGATACGCAGTATTTT. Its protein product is CATAGQSTDTQYF.